This T cell receptor beta chain was sequenced for a study of T cell repertoires in cytomegalovirus infection. Study at large: The authors used CMV epitopes that were HLA-C-restricted (recently identified) and HLA-B-restricted (well studied). TCR beta signatures that were public indicated CMV infection and matching HLA type.

On this clonotype itself: Antigen unknown.

In TCRdb, the reads were re-called with MiXCR into one record per CDR3 protein. The sample consists of approximately 150,000 distinct CDR3 sequences, 20% to 25% of them appearing once. Overall study findings and caveats: Within the response measured ex vivo, HLA-C-restricted CMV-specific TCR beta clonotypes were dominant.

The CDR3 has 14 amino acids. Trimming removed 6 bases at V and 4 bases at J, with 13 bases between. Germline CDR1 reads SEHNR; CDR2 reads FQNEAQ (reference sequence). V and J are TRBV7-9 and TRBJ2-1; D is perhaps TRBD2 (6 bases). Sequencing used CD8+ T cells from cultured PBMCs, obtained from culture after CMV antigen stimulation. The sequence came from a human donor in good health (CMV status not recorded). Some clones in this sample may be carry-over from other donors' samples. The chain's CDR3 is CASSTDRGYNEQFF. In nucleotides, the CDR3 is TGTGCCAGCAGTACAGACCGGGGGTACAATGAGCAGTTCTTC.